One T cell receptor (beta chain) is described in this entry. The data belong to a study of shared T cell receptors in the human thymus. The method was immunoSEQ multiplex PCR; TCRdb's version includes in-frame clones alone and lacks a portion of them. This table holds 540,000 or so clones, approximately 80% found once. Germline values: CDR1 MNHEY, CDR2 SMNVEV (reference sequence). J gave up 4 bases and V 4 bases, and 9 bases lay outside the gene matches. This CDR3 comprises 16 residues. Separately, the same data were catalogued under a study of human thymus T cells. Per that study: V and J gene usage appeared biased in thymic and blood repertoires. Unrelated individuals reportedly shared highly overlapping thymic TCR repertoires.

Sequenced input: thymocytes. The V gene is TRBV27, the J gene TRBJ1-2; 10 bases align to TRBD1. This receptor was taken from a boy under two years old with a congenital heart defect. CDR3 region: CASSSRQGATGYGYTF. In nucleotides, the CDR3 is TGTGCCAGCAGTTCCAGACAGGGGGCAACAGGCTATGGCTACACCTTC.